Listed below are T cell receptor beta chains from one sample, sequenced in a study of T cell responses to AZD1222 COVID-19 vaccine. TCRdb's copy holds only in-frame clones and misses some; the assay was immunoSEQ multiplex PCR. This table has about 99,000 clones, 85% to 95% appearing once. The sample here was peripheral blood, taken on day 0 of AZD1222 vaccination. The receptors shown here come from an adult in good health. CDR3s include the opening cysteine and the closing phenylalanine or tryptophan. A D gene is named only where the DNA matches it firmly. Only some rows state a clone size, as once, few, many or a class for expanded clones.

j_gene,v_gene,abundance,d_gene,CDR3aa,CDR3nt
TRBJ1-2,TRBV3-1/TRBV3-2,NA,TRBD1,CASSQEQGAVYGYTF,TGTGCCAGCAGCCAAGAACAGGGGGCTGTCTATGGCTACACCTTC
TRBJ1-1,TRBV9,NA,TRBD1,CASSVEPNRGLEAFF,TGTGCCAGCAGCGTCGAGCCCAACAGGGGACTTGAAGCTTTCTTT
TRBJ2-1,TRBV29-1,NA,TRBD2,CSVVRTSGGRDGQFF,TGCAGCGTTGTCCGGACTAGCGGGGGACGGGATGGGCAGTTCTTC
TRBJ2-1,TRBV29-1,once,TRBD2,CSVEVIAGGNEQFF,TGCAGCGTTGAAGTGATAGCGGGAGGAAATGAGCAGTTCTTC
TRBJ2-3,TRBV19,NA,NA,CASSTPGADTQYF,TGTGCCAGTAGTACCCCAGGGGCAGATACGCAGTATTTT
TRBJ2-1,TRBV5-6,NA,NA,CASSRRDPYNEQFF,TGTGCCAGCAGCCGGCGGGACCCCTACAATGAGCAGTTCTTC
TRBJ2-5,TRBV6-5,NA,NA,CASAGLRIETQYF,TGTGCCAGCGCGGGACTTAGGATAGAGACCCAGTACTTC
TRBJ2-3,TRBV28,NA,NA,CASRRQRTDTQYF,TGTGCCAGCAGGCGACAGCGGACAGATACGCAGTATTTT
TRBJ2-1,TRBV19,NA,TRBD1,CASSPGQRYNEQFF,TGTGCCAGCAGTCCGGGACAGCGCTACAATGAGCAGTTCTTC
TRBJ2-3,TRBV7-2,NA,NA,CASSLVPDGGTQYF,TGTGCCAGCAGCTTAGTACCGGACGGGGGTACGCAGTATTTT
TRBJ2-5,TRBV28,NA,NA,CASRSTYQETQYF,TGTGCCAGCAGGTCTACGTACCAAGAGACCCAGTACTTC
TRBJ2-1,TRBV12-5,NA,NA,CASDLGLDNEQFF,TGTGCTAGTGACTTGGGACTTGACAATGAGCAGTTCTTC
TRBJ1-5,TRBV6-5,NA,NA,CASSRDINQPQHF,TGTGCCAGCAGTCGGGACATAAATCAGCCCCAGCATTTT
TRBJ2-1,TRBV5-1,NA,NA,CASSLAGISYNEQFF,TGCGCCAGCAGCTTGGCAGGGATATCCTACAATGAGCAGTTCTTC
TRBJ2-7,TRBV6-2/TRBV6-3,NA,TRBD2,CASSLAGTYEQYF,TGTGCCAGCAGCCTAGCGGGTACCTACGAGCAGTACTTC
TRBJ1-5,TRBV4-1,NA,NA,CASSQEGVGQPQHF,TGCGCCAGCAGCCAAGAAGGGGTCGGTCAGCCCCAGCATTTT
TRBJ2-7,TRBV7-2,NA,TRBD2,CASSRLAELYEQYF,TGTGCCAGCAGTCGGCTAGCGGAGTTGTACGAGCAGTACTTC
TRBJ1-3,TRBV4-1,NA,NA,CASSPGQITGNTIYF,TGCGCCAGCAGCCCAGGACAGATTACTGGAAACACCATATATTTT